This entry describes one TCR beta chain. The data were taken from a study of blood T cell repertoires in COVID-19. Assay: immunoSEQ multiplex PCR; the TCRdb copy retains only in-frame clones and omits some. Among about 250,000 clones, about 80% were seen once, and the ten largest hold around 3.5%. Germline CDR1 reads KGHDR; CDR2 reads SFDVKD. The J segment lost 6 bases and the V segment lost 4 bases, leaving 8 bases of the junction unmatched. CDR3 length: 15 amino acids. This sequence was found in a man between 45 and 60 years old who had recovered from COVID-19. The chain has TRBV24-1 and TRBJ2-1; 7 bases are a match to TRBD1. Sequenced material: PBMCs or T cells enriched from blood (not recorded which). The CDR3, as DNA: TGTGCCACCAGTGAGGGGCCGGACAGGTCCAATGAGCAGTTCTTC. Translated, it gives CATSEGPDRSNEQFF.